The present entry profiles one TCR beta chain with its context. No antigen is known for it. This specimen belongs to a study of radiotherapy plus CTLA-4 blockade in lung cancer. Study-wide results and caveats: Early blood T cell clone dynamics reportedly forecast response best, with interferon-beta.

Assay used: immunoSEQ multiplex PCR; TCRdb lists only in-frame clones, some missing. The repertoire consists of about 100,000 clones, with roughly 80% occurring once and the leading ten covering around 0.8%. This specimen consisted of peripheral blood, obtained from a patient treated with radiotherapy plus ipilimumab. The sequence was obtained from a human donor with non-small cell lung cancer who had stable disease on radiotherapy plus ipilimumab.

The CDR3 is CASSRDSSSYGYTF. The DNA for the CDR3 is TGCGCCAGCAGCCGGGACAGTTCAAGCTATGGCTACACCTTC. The V gene is TRBV5-1, the J gene TRBJ1-2; 7 bases map to TRBD1. CDR3 size: 14 residues. Germline-derived CDR1 and CDR2 are SGHRS and YFSETQ. J gave up 4 bases and V 4 bases, and 7 bases lay outside the gene matches.